Below, one T cell receptor beta chain is given with its context. Study processing details: From reference gene primer amplification, estimates of nucleated cell counts were derived. TCRdb's copy holds only in-frame clones and misses some; the assay was immunoSEQ multiplex PCR. V, J and clone size were drawn from that table, and D and trimming were deduced from the DNA. The table has over 350,000 clones, 86% seen once. The data are from a study of blood T cell repertoires in COVID-19. Turning to the study itself: Italy, Spain and the United States were the sources of the convalescent and acute COVID-19 samples. Sample material is recorded as cDNA or gDNA derived from T cells, B-cell-depleted T cells, or PBMCs.

Germline trimming cut 8 bases from V and 4 bases from J; bases unmatched to any gene: 5. The CDR3 spans 14 residues. The germline V gene has CDR1 LNHDA and CDR2 SQIVND (reference sequence). Specimen: peripheral blood. This chain uses TRBV19 with TRBJ2-1; 10 positions match TRBD2. The TCR sequence derives from a woman between 25 and 40 years old with active or convalescent COVID-19. CDR3 bases: TGTGCCAGTGGTCTAGCGGGAGAGTACAATGAGCAGTTCTTC. Translation gives CASGLAGEYNEQFF.